This TCR beta chain was sequenced for a study of read filtering for tumor transcriptome and immune sequencing. Study-level background: By R-ISS, stages I, II and III held roughly 8, 16 and 7 patients. The study, taken as a whole, reports: Without single-read clonotypes, shared clonotype proportions correlated more between IR-seq and RNA-seq.

This clonotype turned up a few times. As yet, its antigen is unknown. From about 400 ng of RNA, a library with molecular barcoded alpha/delta and beta/gamma adaptors was made. One entry per CDR3 protein, called by TCRdb with MiXCR from the reads. The repertoire holds tens of thousands of distinct CDR3 sequences, with under 25% as singletons. The receptor's source is a donor at least 40 years old with multiple myeloma. The sequenced material came from a population of CD138-negative cells sorted from bone marrow.

The CDR3 loop reads CSARARAFYGYTF. Here the CDR3 DNA reads TGCAGTGCTAGAGCGCGGGCCTTCTATGGCTACACCTTC. This chain links TRBV20-1 with TRBJ1-2; D remains ambiguous. Germline CDR1 is DFQATT and CDR2 is SNEGSKA (reference sequence). The CDR3 spans 13 residues. Between the trimmed V and J ends, which lost 1 base and 4 bases, there was a span of 10 bases.